This T cell receptor (beta chain) emerged from a study of radiation and T cells in renal cell carcinoma. The CDR3 spans 15 residues. V lost 0 bases to trimming and J lost 0 bases, with 6 bases between them. Germline CDR1 reads SGHTA; CDR2 reads FQGNSA. Documented time point: blood 2 weeks post-SBRT. Treatment given: 15 Gy SBRT to primary tumor, nephrectomy 4 weeks later. TCRdb keeps only in-frame clones here, not all; method: immunoSEQ multiplex PCR. The profile shows about 130,000 clones, around 85% of them singletons. The chain recombines TRBV7-2 with TRBJ2-1; weak D call: TRBD2 (5 bases). This clonotype originated in a man between 50 and 59 years old with renal cell carcinoma. The material sequenced was blood, taken from a patient whose treatment included radiotherapy and nephrectomy. The CDR3, as DNA: TGTGCCAGCAGCTTAGCGGGAGACTCCTACAATGAGCAGTTCTTC. Amino acids: CASSLAGDSYNEQFF.